A single sample is the source of the 9 T cell receptor beta chains below, sequenced in a study of blood T cell repertoires in COVID-19. Sequenced by immunoSEQ multiplex PCR; TCRdb stores in-frame clones only, minus some. The data contain 35,000 or so clones, 90% of them singletons. The sequencing input was peripheral blood. These receptors all come from a man in his 70s with acute or convalescent COVID-19.

The chain uses TRBV10-3 and TRBJ2-5, with 10 positions matching TRBD1. The V gene's germline CDR1 is ENHRY and CDR2 SYGVKD. The V and J ends lost 2 bases and 5 bases, in that order; junction bases with no gene match: 8. The CDR3 spans 16 residues. The chain's CDR3 is CAISEPGTGARETQYF. In DNA, the CDR3 is TGTGCCATCAGTGAGCCGGGGACAGGGGCGAGGGAGACCCAGTACTTC.

The chain is built from TRBV4-3 and TRBJ1-6; 7 positions match TRBD1. CDR3 length equals 16 residues. The junction had 7 bases not matched to a gene; V was cut back by 2 bases and J by 6 bases. Germline V gives CDR1 LGHNA, CDR2 YSLEER. As DNA, the CDR3 is TGCGCCAGCAGCCAATCGACAGGGCGGCGTAATTCACCCCTCCACTTT. This sequence encodes CASSQSTGRRNSPLHF.

This sequence joins TRBV5-4 and TRBJ1-1, with TRBD1 identical over 7 bases. V was pared by 0 bases and J by 5 bases, with 7 bases of the junction left unmatched. Germline V CDR1 and CDR2: SGHNT, YYREEE (reference sequence). This CDR3 has 15 amino acids. The CDR3, as DNA: TGTGCCAGCAGCTTGGCCAAAGGGGGCCGGACTGAAGCTTTCTTT. Amino acid sequence: CASSLAKGGRTEAFF.

The chain employs TRBV7-9 and TRBJ1-1, with 7 bases that match TRBD1. The germline gives CDR1 SEHNR, CDR2 FQNEAQ (reference sequence). J lost 0 bases, V lost 5 bases, and 12 bases had no gene match. This CDR3 comprises 17 residues. The CDR3 loop reads CASSGKRGQLMNTEAFF. CDR3 DNA sequence: TGTGCCAGCAGCGGCAAACGGGGACAGTTAATGAACACTGAAGCTTTCTTT.

Judged by abundance, this clone is medium-sized. Other DNA sequences within the sample encode an identical CDR3. The rearrangement uses TRBV7-9 and TRBJ2-7; 7 bases align to TRBD1. The CDR3 length is 13 residues. V gave up 4 bases and J gave up 6 bases; unmatched junction bases: 6. CDR1 SEHNR and CDR2 FQNEAQ come from the germline V gene (reference sequence). The CDR3 spells CASSSQTGSEQYF. For the CDR3, the DNA is TGTGCCAGCAGCTCCCAGACAGGGTCCGAGCAGTACTTC.

This clone was seen just once. The chain couples TRBV7-8 to TRBJ1-3; 8 nucleotides agree with TRBD1. The germline V gene has CDR1 SGHVS and CDR2 FQNEAQ. J was trimmed by 6 bases and V by 4 bases; bases with no gene match: 5. CDR3 length equals 14 residues. The CDR3 loop is CASSSRGLANTIYF. DNA for the CDR3: TGTGCCAGCAGCTCCAGGGGGCTTGCAAACACCATATATTTT.

V is TRBV27 and J is TRBJ2-3; no firm D call. CDR3 length equals 16 residues. Germline assignment: CDR1 MNHEY and CDR2 SMNVEV (reference sequence). Trimming shortened V by 6 bases and J by 0 bases, and 16 bases separated the two germline ends. The chain's CDR3 is CASSLDIRASTDTQYF. CDR3 nucleotides: TGTGCCAGCAGCCTAGATATTAGAGCGAGCACAGATACGCAGTATTTT.

This chain connects TRBV3-1 (or the pseudogene TRBV3-2) to TRBJ2-3; 8 nucleotides agree with TRBD2. This CDR3 contains 16 residues. The germline gives CDR1 LGHDT, CDR2 YNNKEL (reference sequence). The V gene end was trimmed by 4 bases and the J gene end by 9 bases; junction bases not matched to a gene: 15. CDR3 sequence reads: CASSPLVRAGGGTQYF. In DNA, the CDR3 is TGTGCCAGCAGCCCCCTAGTCAGGGCTGGCGGGGGGACGCAGTATTTT.

The genes are TRBV2 and TRBJ1-5; 7 bases agree with TRBD1. The ends lost 5 bases at V and 5 bases at J; junction bases unmatched: 6. The CDR3 is 14 amino acids. Germline V gives CDR1 SNHLY, CDR2 FYNNEI. The CDR3 DNA follows: TGTGCCAGCAGTCGACAGGGACGAGATCAGCCCCAGCATTTT. Translated: CASSRQGRDQPQHF.